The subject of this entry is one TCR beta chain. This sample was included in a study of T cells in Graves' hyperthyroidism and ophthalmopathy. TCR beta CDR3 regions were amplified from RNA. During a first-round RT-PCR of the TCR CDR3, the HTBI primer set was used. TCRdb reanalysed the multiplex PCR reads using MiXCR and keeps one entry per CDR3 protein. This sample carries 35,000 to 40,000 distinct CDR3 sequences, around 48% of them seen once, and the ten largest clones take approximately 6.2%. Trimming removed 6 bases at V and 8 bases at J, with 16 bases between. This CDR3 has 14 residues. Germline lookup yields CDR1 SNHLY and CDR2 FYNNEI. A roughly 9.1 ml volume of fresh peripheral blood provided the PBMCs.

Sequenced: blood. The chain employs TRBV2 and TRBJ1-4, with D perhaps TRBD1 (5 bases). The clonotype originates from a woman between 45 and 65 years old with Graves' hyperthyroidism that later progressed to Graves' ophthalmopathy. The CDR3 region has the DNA TGTGCCAGCAGGGCCGGGACGGGGAAAGAAAAACTGTTTTTT. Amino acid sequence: CASRAGTGKEKLFF.